A single sample gave rise to the 13 T cell receptor beta chains below, sequenced in a study of response to subunit inactivated influenza vaccine. From the RT-PCR reads, TCRdb called clonotypes with MiXCR, one entry per CDR3 protein. The table has 800,000 to 1,000,000 distinct CDR3 sequences, 21% seen once. Sequencing used PBMCs from blood, obtained approximately 5 days after vaccination. All receptors come from a man between 50 and 59 years old who received an inactivated influenza vaccine.

The chain joins TRBV18 to TRBJ2-7; weak D call: TRBD1 (6 bases). V lost 3 bases, J lost 0 bases, and 9 bases lay in between. Germline values: CDR1 KGHSH, CDR2 LQKENI. The CDR3 contains 14 residues. The CDR3 loop is CASSPGTNSYEQYF. The CDR3 nucleotides read TGTGCCAGCTCACCCGGGACAAACTCCTACGAGCAGTACTTC. The variable domain in full, completed from reference TRBV18 and TRBJ2-7, reads NAGVMQNPRHLVRRRGQEARLRCSPMKGHSHVYWYRQLPEEGLKFMVYLQKENIIDESGMPKERFSAEFPKEGPSILRIQQVVRGDSAAYFCASSPGTNSYEQYFGPGTRLTVT.

CDR3 nucleotide sequence: TGTGCCAGCAGCTTAGTCGGGGGGGCCGTCACAGATACGCAGTATTTT. Its protein is CASSLVGGAVTDTQYF. The chain combines TRBV7-2 with TRBJ2-3; 8 nucleotides align to TRBD2. The germline V gene has CDR1 SGHTA and CDR2 FQGNSA. This CDR3 region has 16 residues. V dropped 1 base and J dropped 2; count of bases not matched to a gene: 5.

Here the CDR3 DNA reads TGTGCCTCATCAGGGCAGGGGGCCGCCTACGAGCAGTACTTC. Amino acids: CASSGQGAAYEQYF. The chain links TRBV30 to TRBJ2-7, with TRBD1 identical over 8 bases. In germline, CDR1 is GTSNPN, CDR2 SVGIG (reference sequence). Unmatched junction bases numbered 10, after V lost 7 bases and J lost 2 bases. The CDR3 covers 14 residues.

The CDR3 loop is CASSLSSGEGSYEQYF. The CDR3 DNA sequence: TGTGCCAGCAGCCTTTCTAGCGGGGAAGGATCCTACGAGCAGTACTTC. V is TRBV4-2 and J is TRBJ2-7, with 9 bases matching TRBD2. This CDR3 is 16 amino acids long. V shed 4 bases, J shed 1 base, and the junction held 8 bases outside the gene matches. Germline lookup yields CDR1 LGHNA and CDR2 YNFKEQ.

This clonotype was recorded many times. This chain joins TRBV19 and TRBJ2-7; D unclear. The CDR3 sequence is 13 residues long. V gave up 5 bases and J gave up 5 bases, with 13 bases separating them. The V gene's germline CDR1 is LNHDA and CDR2 SQIVND (reference sequence). The CDR3 coding sequence is TGTGCCAGTAGTCGTAACCTTCAACACGAGCAGTACTTC. Amino acid sequence: CASSRNLQHEQYF.

This clonotype was observed a handful of times. Sequence at one end of the junction differs from germline and may be a read error. V and J are TRBV5-8 and TRBJ1-2; TRBD1 matches at 10 bases. CDR1 is SGHTS and CDR2 is YDEGEE in the germline V gene. The CDR3 loop spans 12 amino acids. The CDR3 DNA reads TGTGCCAGCAACACCGGGACAGGGGCGAATTACTTC. Translating it yields CASNTGTGANYF.

This clonotype came up a few times. The rearrangement links TRBV5-6 to TRBJ1-2; D is ambiguous. Trimming cost V 2 bases and J 7 bases, with 9 bases left between them. This CDR3 has 12 amino acids. Per germline, CDR1 SGHDT and CDR2 YYEEEE. CDR3 region: CASSLISGGYTF. The CDR3 DNA sequence: TGTGCCAGCAGCTTAATTAGCGGTGGCTACACCTTC.

This clonotype was observed a few times. The V call is TRBV20-1, the J call TRBJ2-7, with a possible D match to TRBD2 (5 bases). The V end was cut by 0 bases, the J end by 0 bases, with 9 bases between. Germline assignment: CDR1 DFQATT and CDR2 SNEGSKA (reference sequence). The CDR3 sequence is 14 residues long. The CDR3 reads CSARDRESSYEQYF. The CDR3 DNA sequence: TGCAGTGCTAGAGATAGGGAGAGCTCCTACGAGCAGTACTTC.

The genes are TRBV7-2 and TRBJ2-1; D perhaps matches TRBD2 (7 bases). The CDR3 spans 16 residues. V was clipped by 3 bases and J by 9 bases, with 21 bases between them. Germline V gives CDR1 SGHTA, CDR2 FQGNSA. In DNA, the CDR3 is TGTGCCAGCAGCTTTTGGTTTGGAGGGGGGGGCTTTGAGCAGTTCTTC. Its protein is CASSFWFGGGGFEQFF. Full variable domain (remainder filled in from reference TRBV7-2 and TRBJ2-1): GAGVSQSPSNKVTEKGKDVELRCDPISGHTALYWYRQSLGQGLEFLIYFQGNSAPDKSGLPSDRFSAERTGGSVSTLTIQRTQQEDSAVYLCASSFWFGGGGFEQFFGPGTRLTVL.

This clonotype turned up a few times. The V gene is TRBV20-1, the J gene TRBJ2-5, with D tentatively TRBD2 (6 bases). The germline CDR1 and CDR2 sequences are DFQATT and SNEGSKA (reference sequence). Deletions cut 2 bases from V and 2 bases from J, with 12 bases between. This CDR3 region has 14 residues. In DNA form, the CDR3 reads TGCAGTGCTAGATGGGCTAGCGCGCAAGAGACCCAGTACTTC. Amino acids: CSARWASAQETQYF.

This clonotype was detected many times. The rearrangement links TRBV20-1 to TRBJ2-1; D unclear. Trimming pared 4 bases from V and 7 bases from J, leaving 11 bases between. In germline, CDR1 is DFQATT, CDR2 SNEGSKA (reference sequence). The CDR3 runs to 12 residues. Here the CDR3 DNA reads TGCAGTGCTACGGATGGGCTAAATGAGCAGTTCTTC. Residues: CSATDGLNEQFF.

This clonotype was seen more than once but under ten times. This chain uses TRBV4-1 with TRBJ2-7; D gene unclear. V gave up 0 bases and J gave up 3 bases, with 15 bases separating them. There are 16 residues in the CDR3. The V gene's germline CDR1 is MGHRA and CDR2 YSYEKL. For the CDR3, the DNA is TGCGCCAGCAGCCAAGATATGGGCAGTTGGGGCTACGAGCAGTACTTC. Its protein product is CASSQDMGSWGYEQYF.

This sequence joins TRBV5-1 and TRBJ2-2, with D hard to call. V was cut by 4 bases and J by 4 bases, with 8 bases left in between. The CDR3 covers 13 residues. CDR1 SGHRS and CDR2 YFSETQ come from the germline V gene. The CDR3 DNA reads TGCGCCAGCAGCGAAACGTTCACCGGGGAGCTGTTTTTT. Its protein is CASSETFTGELFF.